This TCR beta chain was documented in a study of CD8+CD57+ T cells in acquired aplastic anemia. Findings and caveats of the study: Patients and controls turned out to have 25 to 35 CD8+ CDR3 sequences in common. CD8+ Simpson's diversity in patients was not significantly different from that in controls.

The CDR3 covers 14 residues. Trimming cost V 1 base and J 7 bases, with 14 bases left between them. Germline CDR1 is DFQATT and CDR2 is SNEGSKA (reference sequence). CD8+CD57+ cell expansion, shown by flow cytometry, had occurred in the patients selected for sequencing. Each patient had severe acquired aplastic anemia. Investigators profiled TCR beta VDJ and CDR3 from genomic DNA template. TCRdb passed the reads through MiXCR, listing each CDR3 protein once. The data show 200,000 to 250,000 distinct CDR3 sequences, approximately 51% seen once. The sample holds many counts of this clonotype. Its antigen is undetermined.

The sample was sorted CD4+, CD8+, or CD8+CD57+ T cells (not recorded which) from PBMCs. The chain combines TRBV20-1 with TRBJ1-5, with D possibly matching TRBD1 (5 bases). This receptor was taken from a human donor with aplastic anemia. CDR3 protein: CSARGGTQGQPQHF. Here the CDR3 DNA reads TGCAGTGCTAGAGGCGGGACCCAGGGCCAGCCCCAGCATTTT.